The 12 T cell receptor beta chains reported below all come from one sample, sequenced in a study of blood T cell repertoires in COVID-19. Sequencing used immunoSEQ multiplex PCR; TCRdb keeps in-frame clones, though not all of them. The table shows approximately 210,000 clones, with 84% occurring only once. Specimen: peripheral blood. The source is a woman aged 80 or over with COVID-19, enrolled during active disease.

This clone was seen a handful of times. The chain carries TRBV6-5 and TRBJ1-5; no definite D call. Trimming took 4 bases from V and 7 from J, leaving 5 bases between them. This CDR3 is built from 11 residues. From germline, CDR1 is MNHEY and CDR2 SVGAGI. The CDR3 DNA reads TGTGCCAGCAGTTCCTTCCAGCCCCAGCATTTT. This encodes CASSSFQPQHF.

The J gene is TRBJ2-7, the V gene TRBV5-1, with D possibly matching TRBD1 (5 bases). The CDR3 has 13 residues. Trimming pared 7 bases from V and 0 bases from J, leaving 11 bases between. Per germline, CDR1 SGHRS and CDR2 YFSETQ. DNA of the CDR3: TGCGCCAGCTACGACAGTTACTCCTACGAGCAGTACTTC. The encoded protein is CASYDSYSYEQYF.

This chain joins TRBV29-1 and TRBJ1-2; no clear D. V was pared by 2 bases and J by 6 bases, with 10 bases between. Looked up from germline, CDR1 is SQVTM and CDR2 is ANQGSEA. This CDR3 spans 12 amino acids. The CDR3 reads CSVEPSGDGYTF. The CDR3 DNA sequence: TGCAGCGTTGAACCCTCCGGGGATGGCTACACCTTC. Variable domain in full (rest from reference TRBV29-1 and TRBJ1-2): SAVISQKPSRDICQRGTSLTIQCQVDSQVTMMFWYRQQPGQSLTLIATANQGSEATYESGFVIDKFPISRPNLTFSTLTVSNMSPEDSSIYLCSVEPSGDGYTFGSGTRLTVV.

CDR3 in amino acids: CATEGGDDNSPLHF. The CDR3 nucleotides read TGCGCCACCGAGGGTGGGGATGATAATTCACCCCTCCACTTT. The J gene is TRBJ1-6, the V gene TRBV23-1; unclear D gene. TRBV23-1 is designated an ORF whose function remains uncertain. With 10 bases removed from V and 5 bases from J, the gap between germline ends came to 15 bases. The CDR3 runs to 14 residues.

The chain links TRBV11-2 to TRBJ1-6; TRBD1 agrees at 8 bases. The CDR3 length is 15 residues. Losses at the gene ends were 3 bases for V and 11 bases for J; bases not matched to a gene: 9. Germline V gives CDR1 SGHAT, CDR2 FQNNGV. CDR3 residues: CASSFSAQGQAPLHF. DNA for the CDR3: TGTGCCAGCAGCTTCAGCGCACAGGGACAGGCACCCCTCCACTTT.

J is TRBJ1-5 and V is TRBV6-6, with 7 bases aligning to TRBD1. Germline V gives CDR1 MNHNY, CDR2 SVGAGI (reference sequence). The CDR3 loop spans 15 amino acids. The ends lost 7 bases at V and 4 bases at J; junction bases unmatched: 10. This CDR3 is CASTPGTAPNQPQHF. The CDR3, as DNA: TGTGCCAGCACCCCGGGGACAGCGCCAAATCAGCCCCAGCATTTT.

The chain links TRBV5-1 to TRBJ2-5, with a possible D match to TRBD2 (6 bases). The CDR3 spans 14 residues. Looked up from germline, CDR1 is SGHRS and CDR2 is YFSETQ. V was pared by 4 bases and J by 3 bases, with 13 bases between. Here the CDR3 DNA reads TGCGCCAGCAGCCGGGGGTCGGGGGAAGAGACCCAGTACTTC. Its protein product is CASSRGSGEETQYF.

The chain uses TRBV28 and TRBJ1-2, with D uncertain. The CDR3 is 15 residues long. CDR1 and CDR2 from the germline V gene are MDHEN and SYDVKM. V dropped 7 bases and J dropped 4 bases, with 19 bases sitting between them. For the CDR3, the DNA is TGTGCCAGCACCCCAGTAACCGGACTCGGCTATGGCTACACCTTC. Its protein is CASTPVTGLGYGYTF.

The chain employs TRBV7-9 and TRBJ1-5; D remains unclear. The length of the CDR3 is 16 residues. The germline V gene has CDR1 SEHNR and CDR2 FQNEAQ (reference sequence). V shed 5 bases and J shed 3 bases, with 17 bases lying between them. The CDR3 protein is CASSPSGASPNQPQHF. The CDR3 region has the DNA TGTGCCAGCAGCCCCTCCGGAGCGTCCCCCAATCAGCCCCAGCATTTT.

The chain recombines TRBV21-1 with TRBJ2-7; TRBD2 is the table's D call and was not checked against the DNA. TRBV21-1 is a documented pseudogene. This CDR3 comprises 12 residues. CDR3 in amino acids: CASSKIRREEYF. The CDR3 nucleotides read TGTGCCAGCAGCAAAATTCGCCGTGAGGAGTACTTC.

This clone was detected a few times. The J gene is TRBJ1-6, the V gene TRBV6-2 or TRBV6-3; D possibly corresponds to TRBD1 (5 bases). CDR3 length: 17 residues. Trimming removed 0 bases from V and 10 bases from J, with 19 bases in between. Per germline, CDR1 MNHEY and CDR2 SVGEGT. The CDR3 region is CASSYSKVGQGGSPLHF. CDR3 in DNA: TGTGCCAGCAGTTACTCGAAAGTGGGGCAGGGCGGCTCACCCCTCCACTTT.

This clone was picked up one time. The rearrangement uses TRBV5-6 and TRBJ2-2; 9 bases map to TRBD2. The germline CDR1 and CDR2 sequences are SGHDT and YYEEEE. The CDR3 consists of 15 residues. Trimming removed 2 bases from V and 2 bases from J; junction bases left unmatched: 1. The CDR3 DNA sequence: TGTGCCAGCAGCTTAGCGGGGGGAAACACCGGGGAGCTGTTTTTT. This translates into CASSLAGGNTGELFF.